This T cell receptor beta chain stems from a study of cytomegalovirus exposure and HLA in healthy donors. Those who donated were healthy bone marrow donors. Study results and caveats: Judged likely to be a sequencing artifact was a cluster of highly shared sequence variants. CMV antigen specificity was confirmed in vitro for a few CMV-associated chains. Among CMV-associated TCR beta chains, most appeared HLA-restricted in a later analysis.

Comments on this clone: Its antigen is not known.

The PCR made use of 60 Vbeta and 13 Jbeta primers. Assay: immunoSEQ multiplex PCR; the TCRdb copy retains only in-frame clones and omits some. The data show over 150,000 clones, 70% to 90% seen once. The V end lost 6 bases, the J end lost 7 bases, and 13 bases lay between the germline ends. The germline CDR1 and CDR2 sequences are MDHEN and SYDVKM. CDR3 length: 13 residues. Sequences were obtained from PBMCs. This chain connects TRBV28 to TRBJ2-4; D is possibly TRBD1 (6 bases). This sequence originates from a male donor in good health and CMV-seronegative. CDR3 in amino acids: CASSRNTGNIQYF. CDR3 coding DNA: TGTGCCAGCAGCCGAAACACAGGGAACATTCAGTACTTC.